These 20 T cell receptor beta chains originate from one sample sequenced in a study of blood T cell repertoires in COVID-19. Using immunoSEQ multiplex PCR, the repertoire was profiled, and TCRdb retains in-frame clones only, with some absent. The table records just over 90,000 clones, roughly 85% of them present only once. What was sequenced was peripheral blood. The receptor set was obtained from a human donor in a cohort sampled during active COVID-19.

This clone showed up just a few times. The chain is built from TRBV2 and TRBJ1-2; 7 bases align to TRBD1. Germline V gene lookup returns CDR1 SNHLY and CDR2 FYNNEI. Trimming removed 0 bases from V and 6 bases from J; junction bases left unmatched: 10. The CDR3 consists of 16 residues. The CDR3 region is CASSEAGTVIRNGYTF. Written as DNA, the CDR3 is TGTGCCAGCAGTGAAGCAGGGACAGTAATACGGAATGGCTACACCTTC.

The chain has TRBV28 and TRBJ2-7; D may be TRBD2 (6 bases). CDR3 size: 14 residues. Looked up from germline, CDR1 is MDHEN and CDR2 is SYDVKM. Trimming took off 6 bases at V and 4 bases at J, with 16 bases between the two ends. The CDR3 region is CASSQPGGGYEQYF. The CDR3 nucleotides read TGTGCCAGCAGCCAACCAGGTGGGGGGTACGAGCAGTACTTC. Complete variable domain (other parts from reference TRBV28 and TRBJ2-7): DVKVTQSSRYLVKRTGEKVFLECVQDMDHENMFWYRQDPGLGLRLIYFSYDVKMKEKGDIPEGYSVSREKKERFSLILESASTNQTSMYLCASSQPGGGYEQYFGPGTRLTVT.

This clone has a single count. The chain uses TRBV20-1 and TRBJ2-5; weak D call: TRBD1 (7 bases). The CDR3 length is 18 residues. The V end was cut by 3 bases, the J end by 2 bases, with 25 bases between. Looked up from germline, CDR1 is DFQATT and CDR2 is SNEGSKA (reference sequence). The CDR3 nucleotides read TGCAGTGCTAGTGGCGTTGGGAAGCAGGGGGGAATGCAAGAGACCCAGTACTTC. This sequence encodes CSASGVGKQGGMQETQYF.

This clone has a count of ten or more. The chain couples TRBV5-4 to TRBJ1-4, with 9 bases aligning to TRBD1. CDR3 length: 15 amino acids. Germline CDR1 is SGHNT and CDR2 is YYREEE (reference sequence). After removal of 5 bases from V and 6 bases from J, the junction contained 8 bases not matched to a gene. CDR3: CASSMNRGLDEKLFF. The CDR3 DNA follows: TGTGCCAGCAGTATGAACAGGGGGCTAGATGAAAAACTGTTTTTT. Full variable domain (outside the CDR3, taken from reference TRBV5-4 and TRBJ1-4): ETGVTQSPTHLIKTRGQQVTLRCSSQSGHNTVSWYQQALGQGPQFIFQYYREEENGRGNFPPRFSGLQFPNYSSELNVNALELDDSALYLCASSMNRGLDEKLFFGSGTQLSVL.

This chain uses TRBV29-1 with TRBJ2-3; D gene unclear. The V end lost 3 bases, the J end lost 4 bases, and 8 bases lay between the germline ends. CDR1 is SQVTM and CDR2 is ANQGSEA in the germline V gene. The length of the CDR3 is 12 residues. DNA of the CDR3: TGCAGCGTTGATGCTAACTCAGATACGCAGTATTTT. Protein product: CSVDANSDTQYF.

V is TRBV7-2 and J is TRBJ1-4, with D perhaps TRBD1 (6 bases). The V gene lost 5 bases and the J gene lost 3 bases, with 22 bases spanning the gap. The CDR3 loop spans 18 amino acids. The germline V gene has CDR1 SGHTA and CDR2 FQGNSA. CDR3 nucleotide sequence: TGTGCCAGCAGCCCTACGGACAGCGCGTTCGCGGCTAATGAAAAACTGTTTTTT. It codes for CASSPTDSAFAANEKLFF.

The V and J genes are TRBV14 and TRBJ1-1; D ambiguous. Germline CDR1 reads SGHDN; CDR2 reads FVKESK. This CDR3 has 14 residues. The V end was cut by 6 bases, the J end by 0 bases, with 11 bases between. This CDR3 reads CASSKLFMNTEAFF. The CDR3 bases are TGTGCCAGCAGTAAGCTCTTCATGAACACTGAAGCTTTCTTT.

The chain employs TRBV28 and TRBJ2-3, with D possibly being TRBD1 (7 bases). Germline lookup yields CDR1 MDHEN and CDR2 SYDVKM. V shed 8 bases and J shed 3 bases, with 15 bases lying between them. The CDR3 is 14 amino acids. The CDR3 is CASAGQGGTDTQYF. The CDR3 DNA is TGTGCCAGCGCCGGGCAGGGGGGAACAGATACGCAGTATTTT.

This clone appeared once. The genes are TRBV7-3 and TRBJ2-1; TRBD2 aligns across 8 bases. This CDR3 has 15 amino acids. The J segment lost 6 bases and the V segment lost 5 bases, leaving 9 bases of the junction unmatched. Per germline, CDR1 SGHTA and CDR2 FQGTGA. The CDR3 nucleotides are TGTGCCAGCAGCGTGAGCGGGGGCCACTCCAATGAGCAGTTCTTC. Translated, it gives CASSVSGGHSNEQFF.

In its sample, this clone was seen a few times. The chain recombines TRBV11-2 with TRBJ1-1; D gene ambiguous. The V gene lost 1 base and the J gene lost 5 bases, with 11 bases spanning the gap. In germline, CDR1 is SGHAT, CDR2 FQNNGV. CDR3 length: 14 amino acids. CDR3 nucleotide sequence: TGTGCCAGCAGCTTAGCGGGATCGGGTACTGAAGCTTTCTTT. Amino acid sequence: CASSLAGSGTEAFF.

This chain uses TRBV18 with TRBJ2-1; D call uncertain. Germline V gene sequence: CDR1 KGHSH, CDR2 LQKENI. The CDR3 spans 12 residues. The V end was cut by 6 bases, the J end by 7 bases, with 10 bases between. CDR3 in amino acids: CASSTDENEQFF. The CDR3 nucleotides are TGTGCCAGCTCCACAGACGAAAATGAGCAGTTCTTC. Together with reference TRBV18 and TRBJ2-1, the CDR3 gives the full variable domain: NAGVMQNPRHLVRRRGQEARLRCSPMKGHSHVYWYRQLPEEGLKFMVYLQKENIIDESGMPKERFSAEFPKEGPSILRIQQVVRGDSAAYFCASSTDENEQFFGPGTRLTVL.

V is TRBV29-1 and J is TRBJ2-3; 10 bases are shared with TRBD1. The V gene's germline CDR1 is SQVTM and CDR2 ANQGSEA. V dropped 5 bases and J dropped 4; count of bases not matched to a gene: 3. This CDR3 has 13 residues. The CDR3 reads CSVPTGGSDTQYF. CDR3 sequence (DNA): TGCAGCGTTCCGACAGGGGGCTCAGATACGCAGTATTTT.

The chain joins TRBV19 to TRBJ1-2, with 10 bases that match TRBD1. Per the germline V gene, CDR1 is LNHDA and CDR2 is SQIVND (reference sequence). V lost 1 base and J lost 0; bases outside the gene matches: 8. The CDR3 extends over 18 amino acids. The CDR3 spells CASSIVRDRGRANYGYTF. DNA of the CDR3: TGTGCCAGTAGTATAGTCCGGGACAGGGGACGAGCTAACTATGGCTACACCTTC. Full variable domain (outside the CDR3, taken from reference TRBV19 and TRBJ1-2): DGGITQSPKYLFRKEGQNVTLSCEQNLNHDAMYWYRQDPGQGLRLIYYSQIVNDFQKGDIAEGYSVSREKKESFPLTVTSAQKNPTAFYLCASSIVRDRGRANYGYTFGSGTRLTVV.

The sample holds a few counts of this clone. The chain links TRBV7-9 to TRBJ2-2, with D maybe TRBD2 (6 bases). CDR1 is SEHNR and CDR2 is FQNEAQ in the germline V gene (reference sequence). This CDR3 spans 15 amino acids. V gave up 3 bases and J gave up 0 bases, with 8 bases separating them. CDR3 sequence: CASSLAGSNTGELFF. DNA of the CDR3: TGTGCCAGCAGCTTGGCGGGATCGAACACCGGGGAGCTGTTTTTT. Full variable domain (outside the CDR3, taken from reference TRBV7-9 and TRBJ2-2): DTGVSQNPRHKITKRGQNVTFRCDPISEHNRLYWYRQTLGQGPEFLTYFQNEAQLEKSRLLSDRFSAERPKGSFSTLEIQRTEQGDSAMYLCASSLAGSNTGELFFGEGSRLTVL.

This chain joins TRBV30 and TRBJ2-7; perhaps TRBD1 as D (6 bases). V lost 1 base, J lost 5 bases, and 15 bases lay in between. Germline loops: CDR1 GTSNPN, CDR2 SVGIG (reference sequence). This CDR3 is 14 amino acids long. CDR3 in amino acids: CAWSGGRGFDEQYF. DNA of the CDR3: TGTGCCTGGAGTGGGGGCAGGGGCTTCGACGAGCAGTACTTC. Variable domain in full (rest from reference TRBV30 and TRBJ2-7): SQTIHQWPATLVQPVGSPLSLECTVEGTSNPNLYWYRQAAGRGLQLLFYSVGIGQISSEVPQNLSASRPQDRQFILSSKKLLLSDSGFYLCAWSGGRGFDEQYFGPGTRLTVT.

This chain connects TRBV28 to TRBJ1-4, with unresolved D. V was cut by 6 bases and J by 0 bases, with 8 bases left in between. Germline V gene lookup returns CDR1 MDHEN and CDR2 SYDVKM. This CDR3 region has 14 residues. The DNA for the CDR3 is TGTGCCAGCAGCCAGTTTACAACTAATGAAAAACTGTTTTTT. This gives the protein CASSQFTTNEKLFF.

This rearrangement joins TRBV3-1 (or the pseudogene TRBV3-2) to TRBJ1-2; the D is unclear. The ends were cut back, 1 base at V and 0 bases at J, with 9 bases in the middle. CDR1 and CDR2 from the germline V gene are LGHDT and YNNKEL (reference sequence). This CDR3 region has 15 residues. The CDR3, as DNA: TGTGCCAGCAGCCAAGTTAATGGAGCTAACTATGGCTACACCTTC. This codes for CASSQVNGANYGYTF.

The table lists this clone with a few counts. V gene TRBV6-5 combines with J gene TRBJ2-1, with 8 positions matching TRBD1. V shed 9 bases and J 9 bases; nucleotides not matched to a gene: 10. The CDR3 runs to 13 residues. Germline-derived CDR1 and CDR2 are MNHEY and SVGAGI. Written as DNA, the CDR3 is TGTGCCAGTATAGGGACAGGAGGCTCTGAGCAGTTCTTC. It codes for CASIGTGGSEQFF.

The chain employs TRBV7-6 and TRBJ2-3, with 7 bases that match TRBD2. The CDR3 totals 15 residues. Germline-derived CDR1 and CDR2 are SGHVS and FNYEAQ. V shed 1 base and J 7 bases; nucleotides not matched to a gene: 8. The CDR3 DNA reads as TGTGCCAGCAGCTTAGTGAGCCCGGGAGGAAATACGCAGTATTTT. It translates to CASSLVSPGGNTQYF.

The chain links TRBV2 to TRBJ2-3; 7 positions agree with TRBD2. V trimming: 6 bases; J trimming: 0 bases; junction bases outside the gene matches: 3. This CDR3 comprises 14 residues. The germline V gene has CDR1 SNHLY and CDR2 FYNNEI. The chain's CDR3 is CASRSGESTDTQYF. The DNA for the CDR3 is TGTGCCAGCAGAAGCGGGGAGAGCACAGATACGCAGTATTTT. Filled out from reference TRBV2 and TRBJ2-3, the complete variable domain reads EPEVTQTPSHQVTQMGQEVILRCVPISNHLYFYWYRQILGQKVEFLVSFYNNEISEKSEIFDDQFSVERPDGSNFTLKIRSTKLEDSAMYFCASRSGESTDTQYFGPGTRLTVL.